This T cell receptor beta chain emerged from a study of blood T cell repertoires in COVID-19 (dated by TCRdb to the early 2020s). For the wider study: Samples from collaborators originated in the United States, Italy and Spain and spanned both the acute and convalescent phases of COVID-19. Deeply sampled blood TCRbeta repertoires from subjects exposed to, actively infected with, or recovered from COVID-19 were included in the dataset. HLA class I and class II types, where available, came from metadata supplied by the sample provider rather than from assay-based typing. The samples were drawn from the first 160 participants of the ongoing ImmuneRACE study and from some 1,300 subjects provided by 6 global collaborators. The prospective study material was composed of cDNA or gDNA derived from T cells, B-cell-depleted T cells, or PBMCs. The repertoires were released in a freely available public database meant as a resource for research on the immune response to SARS-CoV-2. Sample metadata almost always included a de-identified subject ID, COVID-19 status, age in years and sex.

TCRbeta CDR3 regions were amplified from genomic DNA by means of the immunoSEQ Assay, a bias-controlled multiplex PCR. As for the original processing: Nucleated cell counts per sample were estimated from amplification of reference gene primers within the assay. Sequence reads were collapsed and filtered to measure the absolute abundance of every unique TCRbeta CDR3 rearrangement. For each sample, productive Simpson clonality was calculated as the square root of Simpson's diversity index across productive rearrangements. Entries here come from immuneACCESS through TCRdb and include only in-frame sequences with V and J called. Some clones fail to appear in such tables; in the studies checked, an unresolved V gene covers under half of the shortfall, and the cause of the remainder is unknown. V and J calls and clone size are as listed in that table; D and trimming were resolved from the DNA. The sample yields 310,000 or so clones; around 86% were counted once. The ten biggest clones cover over 1% of the sample.

The collaborating institutions used their own protocols to collect whole blood in K2EDTA tubes. For TCRbeta analysis, collaborators shipped samples in one of three forms: frozen whole blood, isolated PBMCs, or DNA extracted from either of those sample types. Summary of the overall study and its limitations: How much clinical and demographic metadata was included differed by source and by participant, and the metadata was provided uncurated.

Concerning this clone: Which antigen it targets is not known. It has no much larger one-base neighbor in the sample; base qualities were not kept.

This TCR was sampled from a man aged 70 or older with acute or convalescent COVID-19. Material for sequencing was peripheral blood.

The bases read TGTGCCAGTAGTATAGATAGCAGATATGGCTACACCTTC. Translated, it gives CASSIDSRYGYTF. The rearranged chain carries TRBV19 and TRBJ1-2, with the D gene uncertain. Including the terminal cysteine and phenylalanine, the CDR3 comprises 13 residues. The read is trimmed to its CDR3 DNA, 39 bases read in frame from base 1. V and J lose 0 bases and 5 bases, and a span of 7 bases separates them. Per the germline V gene (reference sequence), LNHDA is the CDR1 and SQIVND is the CDR2.